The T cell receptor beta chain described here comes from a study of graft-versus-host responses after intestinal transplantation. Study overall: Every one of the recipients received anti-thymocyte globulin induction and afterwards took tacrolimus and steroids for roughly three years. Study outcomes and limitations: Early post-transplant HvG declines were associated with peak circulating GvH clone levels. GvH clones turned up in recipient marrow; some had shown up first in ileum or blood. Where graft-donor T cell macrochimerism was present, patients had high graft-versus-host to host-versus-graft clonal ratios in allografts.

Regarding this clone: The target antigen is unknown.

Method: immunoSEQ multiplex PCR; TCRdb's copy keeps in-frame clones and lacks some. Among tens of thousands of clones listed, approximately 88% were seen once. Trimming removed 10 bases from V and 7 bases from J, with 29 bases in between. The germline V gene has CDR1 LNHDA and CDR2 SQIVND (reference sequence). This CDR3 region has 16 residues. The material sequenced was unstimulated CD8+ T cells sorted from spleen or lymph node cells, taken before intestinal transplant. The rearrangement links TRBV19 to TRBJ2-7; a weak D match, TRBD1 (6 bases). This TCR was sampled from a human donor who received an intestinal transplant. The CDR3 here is CANHPFQDRSLREQYF. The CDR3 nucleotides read TGTGCCAACCACCCGTTCCAGGACAGAAGTTTACGGGAGCAGTACTTC. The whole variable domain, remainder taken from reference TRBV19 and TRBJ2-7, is DGGITQSPKYLFRKEGQNVTLSCEQNLNHDAMYWYRQDPGQGLRLIYYSQIVNDFQKGDIAEGYSVSREKKESFPLTVTSAQKNPTAFYLCANHPFQDRSLREQYFGPGTRLTVT.